These 18 T cell receptor beta chains came from one sample sequenced in a study of blood T cell repertoires in COVID-19. Sequencing was performed with immunoSEQ multiplex PCR; in TCRdb, only in-frame clones are kept and a portion is missing. The sample has roughly 41,000 clones, around nine tenths seen once; the top ten hold approximately 12%. What was sequenced was peripheral blood. The receptors here all came from a man aged 55 to 70 with active COVID-19.

The chain couples TRBV5-5 to TRBJ2-1; the match to TRBD2 covers 9 bases. This CDR3 comprises 15 residues. Per the germline V gene, CDR1 is SGHKS and CDR2 is YYEKEE (reference sequence). V gave up 2 bases and J gave up 6 bases; unmatched junction bases: 6. The CDR3 region is CASSFRTSDLNEQFF. CDR3 DNA: TGTGCCAGCAGCTTTCGGACTAGCGACCTCAATGAGCAGTTCTTC. Combining the CDR3 with reference TRBV5-5 and TRBJ2-1 gives the whole variable domain DAGVTQSPTHLIKTRGQQVTLRCSPISGHKSVSWYQQVLGQGPQFIFQYYEKEERGRGNFPDRFSARQFPNYSSELNVNALLLGDSALYLCASSFRTSDLNEQFFGPGTRLTVL.

The rearrangement uses TRBV3-1 (or the pseudogene TRBV3-2) and TRBJ1-2, with D unresolved. The CDR3 extends over 14 amino acids. Germline V gives CDR1 LGHDT, CDR2 YNNKEL (reference sequence). Trimming removed 2 bases at V and 5 bases at J, with 12 bases between. The CDR3 region is CASSQLSGSYGYTF. Here the CDR3 DNA reads TGTGCCAGCAGCCAACTTTCGGGTTCTTATGGCTACACCTTC.

The rearrangement joins TRBV5-6 to TRBJ1-6; D unclear. From germline, CDR1 is SGHDT and CDR2 YYEEEE. Trimming left V 2 bases short and J 4 bases short, with 7 bases between. This CDR3 contains 14 residues. The chain's CDR3 is CASSLGGYNSPLHF. For the CDR3, the DNA is TGTGCCAGCAGCTTAGGCGGATATAATTCACCCCTCCACTTT.

This clone was picked up one time. The rearrangement uses TRBV10-3 and TRBJ1-6, with TRBD1 matching over 8 bases. Unmatched junction bases numbered 7, after V lost 6 bases and J lost 9 bases. This CDR3 has 14 residues. Germline lookup yields CDR1 ENHRY and CDR2 SYGVKD. CDR3 residues: CAIRGTGDSSPLHF. CDR3 DNA: TGTGCCATCAGAGGGACAGGTGACTCTTCACCCCTCCACTTT.

The gene calls are TRBV19 and TRBJ2-5; 12 bases match TRBD2. CDR3 length equals 17 residues. The V gene end was trimmed by 3 bases and the J gene end by 3 bases; junction bases not matched to a gene: 8. Germline values: CDR1 LNHDA, CDR2 SQIVND (reference sequence). The CDR3 DNA is TGTGCCAGTAGTATCCGGACTAGCGGGACGACAAAAGAGACCCAGTACTTC. Amino acids: CASSIRTSGTTKETQYF.

This clone was seen a single time. The chain recombines TRBV3-1 (or the pseudogene TRBV3-2) with TRBJ2-4; 9 bases map to TRBD2. In germline, CDR1 is LGHDT, CDR2 YNNKEL (reference sequence). V was clipped by 4 bases and J by 11 bases; unmatched bases: 6. The CDR3 is 13 residues long. CDR3 DNA: TGTGCCAGCAGCCGGGGAGCGGGGGGACTTCAGTACTTC. Amino acids: CASSRGAGGLQYF.

The V call is TRBV29-1, the J call TRBJ2-3, with D possibly being TRBD2 (5 bases). The CDR3 sequence is 14 residues long. In germline, CDR1 is SQVTM, CDR2 ANQGSEA. Between the trimmed V and J ends, which lost 7 bases and 4 bases, there was a span of 18 bases. CDR3 residues: CSAHRARAPDTQYF. CDR3 bases: TGCAGCGCCCACCGGGCGCGGGCCCCAGATACGCAGTATTTT.

The CDR3: CASSASGTGGREQYF. In nucleotides, the CDR3 is TGTGCCAGCAGTGCCTCCGGGACAGGGGGTCGCGAGCAGTACTTC. This chain links TRBV6-2 or TRBV6-3 with TRBJ2-7, with TRBD1 matching over 11 bases. The ends lost 5 bases at V and 6 bases at J; junction bases unmatched: 9. The CDR3 consists of 15 residues. Looked up from germline, CDR1 is MNHEY and CDR2 is SVGEGT.

This chain uses TRBV5-1 with TRBJ2-1; 10 bases align to TRBD2. V lost 0 bases to trimming and J lost 5 bases; unmatched junction nucleotides: 5. Germline assignment: CDR1 SGHRS and CDR2 YFSETQ. The CDR3 spans 16 residues. In DNA form, the CDR3 reads TGCGCCAGCAGCTTGGCGCAGCGGGAGGGGGACAATGAGCAGTTCTTC. Translating it yields CASSLAQREGDNEQFF.

CDR3 sequence: CASSLATSEIQETQYF. The DNA for the CDR3 is TGTGCCAGCAGCTTAGCAACTAGCGAAATCCAAGAGACCCAGTACTTC. The J gene is TRBJ2-5, the V gene TRBV7-6; 7 bases match TRBD2. Germline CDR1 reads SGHVS; CDR2 reads FNYEAQ. This CDR3 has 16 residues. V was pared by 0 bases and J by 1 base, with 5 bases of the junction left unmatched.

The V call is TRBV6-5, the J call TRBJ2-7, with D perhaps TRBD2 (5 bases). This CDR3 has 13 residues. Trimming removed 8 bases at V and 2 bases at J, with 13 bases between. Germline V gives CDR1 MNHEY, CDR2 SVGAGI. The CDR3 here is CASRIGRAYEQYF. DNA for the CDR3: TGTGCCAGCCGAATAGGGCGGGCCTACGAGCAGTACTTC.

The V gene is TRBV2, the J gene TRBJ1-5; a possible D gene is TRBD1 (6 bases). The CDR3 sequence is 17 residues long. CDR1 SNHLY and CDR2 FYNNEI come from the germline V gene. Trimming left V 6 bases short and J 2 bases short, with 20 bases between. The CDR3 DNA sequence: TGTGCCAGCAGCCGATACAGGGTTGGGTTTGGCAATCAGCCCCAGCATTTT. Residues: CASSRYRVGFGNQPQHF.

The chain has TRBV15 and TRBJ2-7; D is possibly TRBD1 (5 bases). Per the germline V gene, CDR1 is LNHNV and CDR2 is YYDKDF (reference sequence). The CDR3 has 15 amino acids. The germline V and J ends were trimmed by 0 bases and 5 bases, with 14 bases remaining between them. In DNA, the CDR3 is TGTGCCACCAGCAGAGATCAGGGTCGTAAGGACGAGCAGTACTTC. Amino acids: CATSRDQGRKDEQYF.

The rearrangement links TRBV12-5 to TRBJ2-3; 13 positions match TRBD2. The V gene's germline CDR1 is LGHNT and CDR2 FRNRAP. V was pared by 2 bases and J by 5 bases, with 13 bases of the junction left unmatched. This CDR3 is 19 amino acids long. The CDR3 DNA reads TGTGCTAGTGGTTTGCCGAAAAGGACTAGCGGGAGTAAGGGAGATACGCAGTATTTT. This sequence encodes CASGLPKRTSGSKGDTQYF. Full variable domain (rest looked up from reference TRBV12-5 and TRBJ2-3): DARVTQTPRHKVTEMGQEVTMRCQPILGHNTVFWYRQTMMQGLELLAYFRNRAPLDDSGMPKDRFSAEMPDATLATLKIQPSEPRDSAVYFCASGLPKRTSGSKGDTQYFGPGTRLTVL.

The chain joins TRBV4-2 to TRBJ2-7; a possible D gene is TRBD1 (6 bases). Looked up from germline, CDR1 is LGHNA and CDR2 is YNFKEQ. CDR3 length equals 13 residues. Trimming stripped 3 bases from V and 2 bases from J, with 8 bases between. CDR3 in DNA: TGTGCCAGCAGCCAGGGGGCAACCTACGAGCAGTACTTC. Translation gives CASSQGATYEQYF.

V and J are TRBV30 and TRBJ1-2; no definite D call. The CDR3 totals 11 residues. The germline V and J ends were trimmed by 1 base and 8 bases, with 8 bases remaining between them. CDR1 and CDR2 (germline): GTSNPN, SVGIG (reference sequence). The DNA for the CDR3 is TGTGCCTGGAGTGCAACGAGAGGCTACACCTTC. Its protein is CAWSATRGYTF. Supplemented by reference TRBV30 and TRBJ1-2, the full variable domain reads SQTIHQWPATLVQPVGSPLSLECTVEGTSNPNLYWYRQAAGRGLQLLFYSVGIGQISSEVPQNLSASRPQDRQFILSSKKLLLSDSGFYLCAWSATRGYTFGSGTRLTVV.

The chain couples TRBV10-1 to TRBJ2-7; 8 bases are shared with TRBD2. The CDR3 sequence is 11 residues long. The V gene end was trimmed by 8 bases and the J gene end by 5 bases; junction bases not matched to a gene: 2. From germline, CDR1 is WNHNN and CDR2 SYGVQD (reference sequence). The CDR3 DNA is TGCGCCAGCCGGGAGGGAAACGAGCAGTACTTC. Translated: CASREGNEQYF.

This clone has just a few counts. The CDR3 is CASSVLAGGGTEAFF. The DNA of the CDR3 is TGTGCCAGCAGCGTGCTAGCGGGAGGGGGCACTGAAGCTTTCTTT. The chain carries TRBV11-2 and TRBJ1-1, with D possibly matching TRBD1 (6 bases). V lost 5 bases to trimming and J lost 4 bases, with 17 bases between them. The V gene's germline CDR1 is SGHAT and CDR2 FQNNGV. The CDR3 has 15 amino acids.